A single sample gave rise to the 18 T cell receptor beta chains below, sequenced in a study of human T cells and chemical hapten exposure. The time point is: patch test 2, 6 weeks after DPC sensitization. Treatment here: therapeutic diphenylcyclopropenone sensitization with weekly scalp DPC. TCRdb independently ran MiXCR on the RACE reads; one entry per CDR3 protein. The sample holds more than 85,000 distinct CDR3 sequences, 11% seen once. Sequencing was performed on whole blood, taken in connection with sensitization to the hapten diphenylcyclopropenone (DPC). All receptors come from a man in his forties or fifties with alopecia areata. Some clones in this sample may be carry-over from other donors' samples.

In this sample, this clonotype turned up many times. The chain recombines TRBV12-3 or TRBV12-4 with TRBJ2-7; the match to TRBD1 covers 7 bases. The CDR3 spans 12 residues. With 9 bases clipped from V and 5 bases from J, the junction kept 7 bases outside the gene matches. The CDR3 spells CARRQRGHEQYV. The CDR3, as DNA: TGTGCCAGGAGGCAGAGGGGGCACGAGCAGTACGTC.

The genes are TRBV7-6 and TRBJ2-3, with 11 positions matching TRBD2. V lost 5 bases to trimming and J lost 1 base; unmatched junction nucleotides: 5. Germline V CDR1 and CDR2: SGHVS, FNYEAQ. The CDR3 consists of 16 residues. CDR3 region: CASSETSGSRTDTQYF. The CDR3 DNA follows: TGTGCCAGCAGCGAAACTAGCGGGAGCCGCACAGATACGCAGTATTTT.

This chain connects TRBV20-1 to TRBJ1-4, with 11 bases matching TRBD1. J was trimmed by 0 bases and V by 1 base; bases with no gene match: 7. The CDR3 loop spans 18 amino acids. Germline V gene sequence: CDR1 DFQATT, CDR2 SNEGSKA (reference sequence). CDR3: CSARGGQGVKATNEKLFF. The CDR3 DNA sequence: TGCAGTGCTAGAGGGGGACAGGGGGTTAAGGCAACTAATGAAAAACTGTTTTTT.

This rearrangement joins TRBV12-3 or TRBV12-4 to TRBJ2-3; 13 bases are a match to TRBD2. Trimming cost V 6 bases and J 5 bases; bases outside gene matches: 8. The CDR3 totals 16 residues. DNA of the CDR3: TGTGCCAGCAGCAAGAGACTAGCGGGAGGCAGAGATACGCAGTATTTT. The encoded protein is CASSKRLAGGRDTQYF.

V gene TRBV4-2 combines with J gene TRBJ1-4, with a weak D call TRBD1 (5 bases). Germline loops: CDR1 LGHNA, CDR2 YNFKEQ. Trimming left V 0 bases short and J 0 bases short, with 5 bases between. The CDR3 contains 15 residues. The CDR3 bases are TGTGCCAGCAGCCAAGAGGGGGCAACTAATGAAAAACTGTTTTTT. Translation: CASSQEGATNEKLFF.

The V and J genes are TRBV7-8 and TRBJ2-7; 11 bases match TRBD2. Germline V gene lookup returns CDR1 SGHVS and CDR2 FQNEAQ. CDR3 length: 15 amino acids. V was clipped by 5 bases and J by 3 bases; unmatched bases: 6. CDR3 nucleotide sequence: TGTGCCAGCAGCGAAACTAGCGGGAGCAACTACGAGCAGTACGTC. Amino acids: CASSETSGSNYEQYV.

The chain carries TRBV28 and TRBJ2-1, with 9 bases aligning to TRBD1. V trimming: 5 bases; J trimming: 4 bases; junction bases outside the gene matches: 6. The CDR3 totals 15 residues. From germline, CDR1 is MDHEN and CDR2 SYDVKM. The DNA for the CDR3 is TGTGCCAGCAGTCACGACAGGGGGAAATACAATGAGCAGTTCTTC. Translating it yields CASSHDRGKYNEQFF.

In its sample, this clonotype was seen many times. The chain uses TRBV4-2 and TRBJ2-5; TRBD2 might be the D (7 bases). Trimming removed 5 bases from V and 5 bases from J, with 18 bases in between. Germline lookup yields CDR1 LGHNA and CDR2 YNFKEQ. The CDR3 runs 15 residues. CDR3 nucleotide sequence: TGTGCCAGCAGCAACCCTGGGGGGGCCTTTGAGACCCAGTACTTC. Amino acid sequence: CASSNPGGAFETQYF.

The CDR3 sequence is CASSPVAGGTSKETQYF. The CDR3 nucleotides are TGTGCCAGCAGTCCTGTCGCTGGAGGGACATCCAAAGAGACCCAGTACTTC. V is TRBV12-3 or TRBV12-4 and J is TRBJ2-5; either TRBD1 or TRBD2 may supply D (6 bases each). The CDR3 length is 17 residues. The germline V and J ends were trimmed by 5 bases and 3 bases, with 22 bases remaining between them.

This clonotype was found many times. The V call is TRBV4-2, the J call TRBJ2-2, with 9 nucleotides matching TRBD2. Germline V gives CDR1 LGHNA, CDR2 YNFKEQ. V gave up 1 base and J gave up 6 bases; unmatched junction bases: 9. This CDR3 region has 17 residues. The CDR3 DNA reads TGTGCCAGCAGCCAAGTAAGCCTAGCGGGGAGTGCCGGGGAGCTGTTTTTT. As protein: CASSQVSLAGSAGELFF.

The chain employs TRBV18 and TRBJ1-1; the match to TRBD1 covers 12 bases. The CDR3 spans 14 residues. With 3 bases clipped from V and 6 bases from J, the junction kept 2 bases outside the gene matches. CDR1 is KGHSH and CDR2 is LQKENI in the germline V gene. The DNA for the CDR3 is TGTGCCAGCTCACCGGGACAGGGGGCGTCTGAAGCTTTCTTT. Its translation: CASSPGQGASEAFF.

The genes are TRBV28 and TRBJ1-2, with D unclear. CDR3 length equals 13 residues. Trimming removed 5 bases from V and 6 bases from J, with 13 bases in between. The germline V gene has CDR1 MDHEN and CDR2 SYDVKM. The CDR3 loop reads CASSGPGYHGYTF. The CDR3 DNA reads TGTGCCAGCAGTGGACCGGGTTACCATGGCTACACCTTC.

The sample holds a few counts of this clonotype. V is TRBV5-1 and J is TRBJ2-7, with D perhaps assigned TRBD1 or TRBD2 (7 bases each). The CDR3 runs 16 residues. Germline V gene lookup returns CDR1 SGHRS and CDR2 YFSETQ. Trimming cost V 4 bases and J 2 bases, with 19 bases left between them. The CDR3 DNA is TGCGCCAGCAGCAGAGGGGGGGGGACAGATACCTACGAGCAGTACTTC. Protein: CASSRGGGTDTYEQYF.

This rearrangement joins TRBV29-1 to TRBJ1-5, with 8 bases fitting TRBD1. Germline CDR1 reads SQVTM; CDR2 reads ANQGSEA. V lost 7 bases, J lost 4 bases, and 6 bases stayed unmatched. CDR3 length: 13 residues. The DNA of the CDR3 is TGCAGCGCCGGACAGGGTCGGAATCAGCCCCAGCATTTT. This encodes CSAGQGRNQPQHF.

The chain is built from TRBV5-6 and TRBJ1-1; unclear D gene. The CDR3 length is 16 residues. CDR1 is SGHDT and CDR2 is YYEEEE in the germline V gene. Trimming took off 2 bases at V and 4 bases at J, with 18 bases between the two ends. CDR3 coding DNA: TGTGCCAGCAGCTTAAGCCCAGCCGGGATAGGCACTGAAGCTTTCTTT. Translated: CASSLSPAGIGTEAFF. Filled out from reference TRBV5-6 and TRBJ1-1, the complete variable domain reads DAGVTQSPTHLIKTRGQQVTLRCSPKSGHDTVSWYQQALGQGPQFIFQYYEEEERQRGNFPDRFSGHQFPNYSSELNVNALLLGDSALYLCASSLSPAGIGTEAFFGQGTRLTVV.

This clonotype occurred many times. Its ends do not fully match the called genes, so a read error is possible. This rearrangement joins TRBV7-7 to TRBJ2-3; no clear D. Germline values: CDR1 SSHAT, CDR2 FNYEAQ (reference sequence). CDR3 length: 13 amino acids. The CDR3 loop reads CASSLGTTDTQYF. DNA of the CDR3: TGTGCTAGCAGCTTGGGCACCACAGATACGCAGTATTTT.

V usage is TRBV7-9 and J usage is TRBJ2-6, with 12 bases matching TRBD1. The CDR3 has 18 amino acids. With V trimmed by 4 bases and J by 0 bases, 4 bases remained unmatched. CDR1 is SEHNR, CDR2 FQNEAQ, per germline (reference sequence). The CDR3 spells CASSSRDRGPSGANVLTF. The CDR3 region has the DNA TGTGCCAGCAGCTCGCGGGACAGGGGGCCCTCTGGGGCCAACGTCCTGACTTTC.

The chain combines TRBV5-1 with TRBJ2-5, with D hard to call. V dropped 4 bases and J dropped 5 bases, with 15 bases sitting between them. This CDR3 has 14 residues. Germline V CDR1 and CDR2: SGHRS, YFSETQ. The CDR3 reads CASSLENSGETQYF. The CDR3 coding sequence is TGCGCCAGCAGCCTCGAGAACTCCGGGGAGACCCAGTACTTC.